This T cell receptor (beta chain) was captured in a study of radiation and T cells in renal cell carcinoma. Study context: Nephrectomy followed 15 Gy stereotactic body radiation by 4 weeks.

The data were produced by immunoSEQ multiplex PCR, yet TCRdb's version contains in-frame clones alone and is incomplete. The data show some 76,000 clones, over 80% seen once. Concerning this clone itself: What it recognizes is unknown.

General study findings and limits: From baseline, blood top tumor clonotypes peaked at 2 weeks post-radiation.

This CDR3 has 15 residues. V shed 0 bases and J shed 0 bases, with 8 bases lying between them. Germline V gene data show CDR1 as GTSNPN and CDR2 as SVGIG (reference sequence). The time point is: blood 2 weeks post-SBRT. Regarding treatment: 15 Gy SBRT to primary tumor, nephrectomy 4 weeks later. Clear cell pathology was present in this patient's renal cell carcinoma. The input for sequencing was blood, taken from a patient whose treatment included radiotherapy and nephrectomy. The V call is TRBV30, the J call TRBJ1-4; no firm D call. The TCR sequence derives from a man aged 55 to 69 with renal cell carcinoma. The CDR3 nucleotides read TGTGCCTGGAGTGTTGCACTTGCAACTAATGAAAAACTGTTTTTT. Protein sequence: CAWSVALATNEKLFF.